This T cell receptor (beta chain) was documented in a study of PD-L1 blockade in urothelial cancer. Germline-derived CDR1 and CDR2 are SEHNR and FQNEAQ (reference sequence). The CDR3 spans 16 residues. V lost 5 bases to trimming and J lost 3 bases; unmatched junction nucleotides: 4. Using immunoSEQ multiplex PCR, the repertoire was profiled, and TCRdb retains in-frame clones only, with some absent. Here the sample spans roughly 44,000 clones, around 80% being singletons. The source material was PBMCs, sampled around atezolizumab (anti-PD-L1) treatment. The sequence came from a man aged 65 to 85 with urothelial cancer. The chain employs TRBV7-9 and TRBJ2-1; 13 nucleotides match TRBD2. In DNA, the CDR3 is TGTGCCAGCAGCAAACTAGCGGGAGGGTTCTACAATGAGCAGTTCTTC. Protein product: CASSKLAGGFYNEQFF.